One sample yielded the 27 T cell receptor beta chains listed below, sequenced in a study of neoadjuvant anti-PD-1 for oral cavity cancer. The assay was immunoSEQ multiplex PCR, and TCRdb's table has in-frame clones only and misses some. The repertoire holds tens of thousands of clones, with roughly 80% as singletons. This sample comprised PBMCs, obtained before nivolumab (anti-PD-1) treatment. The receptors originated from a person between 40 and 85 years old with oral cavity squamous cell carcinoma.

This clone was counted a single time. This chain joins TRBV28 and TRBJ1-1, with 8 bases fitting TRBD1. Germline V gene data show CDR1 as MDHEN and CDR2 as SYDVKM. The CDR3 has 14 amino acids. Trimming took 7 bases from V and 0 from J; bases not matched to a gene: 4. The CDR3 protein is CASNLDRVNTEAFF. CDR3 nucleotide sequence: TGTGCCAGCAACCTGGACAGGGTGAACACTGAAGCTTTCTTT.

The chain uses TRBV28 and TRBJ1-5, with D possibly TRBD1 on 5 matching bases. V was trimmed by 4 bases and J by 4 bases, leaving 11 bases between them. There are 14 residues in the CDR3. Germline lookup yields CDR1 MDHEN and CDR2 SYDVKM. This chain's CDR3 is CASSSGRENQPQHF. The CDR3 DNA reads TGTGCCAGCAGTTCGGGACGGGAAAATCAGCCCCAGCATTTT. The full variable domain, completed using reference TRBV28 and TRBJ1-5, is DVKVTQSSRYLVKRTGEKVFLECVQDMDHENMFWYRQDPGLGLRLIYFSYDVKMKEKGDIPEGYSVSREKKERFSLILESASTNQTSMYLCASSSGRENQPQHFGDGTRLSIL.

V usage is TRBV28 and J usage is TRBJ1-2, with D hard to call. Looked up from germline, CDR1 is MDHEN and CDR2 is SYDVKM. The CDR3 is 16 residues long. The ends were cut back, 4 bases at V and 0 bases at J, with 15 bases in the middle. The CDR3 nucleotides read TGTGCCAGCAGTTCAATTGCCCCGGTGACTAACTATGGCTACACCTTC. This sequence encodes CASSSIAPVTNYGYTF.

The V call is TRBV2, the J call TRBJ1-1; 7 nucleotides match TRBD1. The junction had 6 bases not matched to a gene; V was cut back by 2 bases and J by 9 bases. Per the germline V gene, CDR1 is SNHLY and CDR2 is FYNNEI. The CDR3 totals 13 residues. The CDR3 DNA reads as TGTGCCAGCAGTGAAATGGCAGGGGGTCAAGCTTTCTTT. The encoded protein is CASSEMAGGQAFF.

In its sample, this clone was seen many times. This rearrangement joins TRBV14 to TRBJ2-7, with 9 bases that match TRBD1. The CDR3 totals 16 residues. The germline V gene has CDR1 SGHDN and CDR2 FVKESK. V lost 5 bases, J lost 3 bases, and 11 bases stayed unmatched. The CDR3 DNA is TGTGCCAGCAGCAAACCGGGACAGGGACGAGTCTACGAGCAGTACTTC. As protein: CASSKPGQGRVYEQYF.

The chain employs TRBV2 and TRBJ1-6; TRBD1 aligns across 9 bases. In germline, CDR1 is SNHLY, CDR2 FYNNEI. With 7 bases clipped from V and 6 bases from J, the junction kept 16 bases outside the gene matches. The CDR3 is made up of 18 amino acids. DNA for the CDR3: TGTGCCAGCACAAAACCAACGACAGGGGGATTTGGTAATTCACCCCTCCACTTT. This sequence encodes CASTKPTTGGFGNSPLHF.

The chain uses TRBV7-6 and TRBJ2-3, with 8 bases that match TRBD1. The V gene end was trimmed by 1 base and the J gene end by 1 base; junction bases not matched to a gene: 4. Germline V CDR1 and CDR2: SGHVS, FNYEAQ. This CDR3 has 16 residues. This CDR3 reads CASSLDRGIGTDTQYF. DNA for the CDR3: TGTGCCAGCAGCTTAGACAGGGGGATAGGCACAGATACGCAGTATTTT.

The J gene is TRBJ2-5, the V gene TRBV5-5; 8 bases fit TRBD1. CDR1 is SGHKS, CDR2 YYEKEE, per germline (reference sequence). This CDR3 spans 13 amino acids. V gave up 4 bases and J gave up 2 bases; unmatched junction bases: 1. Here the CDR3 DNA reads TGTGCCAGCAGCCGGACAGGGCAAGAGACCCAGTACTTC. It codes for CASSRTGQETQYF.

This chain links TRBV6-1 with TRBJ1-2; D not certain. Per germline, CDR1 MNHNS and CDR2 SASEGT. CDR3 length: 15 amino acids. Deletions cut 1 base from V and 5 bases from J, with 14 bases between. This CDR3 reads CASSEGRAGGYGYTF. The DNA for the CDR3 is TGTGCCAGCAGTGAAGGTAGGGCCGGCGGGTATGGCTACACCTTC.

On this clone itself: This CDR3 is also generated by other DNA sequences in the sample. The chain is built from TRBV6-5 and TRBJ2-1; no reliable D call. There are 14 residues in the CDR3. Trimming cost V 0 bases and J 4 bases, with 7 bases left between them. CDR1 is MNHEY and CDR2 is SVGAGI in the germline V gene. The CDR3 is CASSYSGAYNEQFF. Here the CDR3 DNA reads TGTGCCAGCAGTTACTCCGGCGCGTACAATGAGCAGTTCTTC.

A few counts support this clone. The V and J genes are TRBV7-2 and TRBJ2-1, with TRBD2 matching over 7 bases. The CDR3 covers 15 residues. V was clipped by 1 base and J by 6 bases; unmatched bases: 6. Per germline, CDR1 SGHTA and CDR2 FQGNSA. CDR3 sequence: CASSLELARGNEQFF. The CDR3, as DNA: TGTGCCAGCAGCTTAGAACTAGCGAGGGGCAATGAGCAGTTCTTC.

The chain joins TRBV29-1 to TRBJ2-1, with D maybe TRBD1 (6 bases). The CDR3 is 13 residues long. Per the germline V gene, CDR1 is SQVTM and CDR2 is ANQGSEA. Deletions cut 3 bases from V and 8 bases from J, with 14 bases between. The CDR3 region is CSVEVTGWDEQFF. The CDR3 coding sequence is TGCAGCGTTGAGGTTACAGGGTGGGATGAGCAGTTCTTC.

V gene TRBV10-2 combines with J gene TRBJ1-1; TRBD1 matches at 8 bases. V lost 3 bases and J lost 11; bases outside the gene matches: 8. The CDR3 covers 13 residues. Germline lookup yields CDR1 WSHSY and CDR2 SAAADI. The CDR3 protein is CASSDLTGVGAFF. The CDR3 DNA reads TGCGCCAGCAGTGATTTGACAGGGGTAGGGGCTTTCTTT.

This chain connects TRBV6-1 to TRBJ2-2; D unclear. CDR1 is MNHNS and CDR2 is SASEGT in the germline V gene. V was clipped by 4 bases and J by 3 bases, with 9 bases between them. The CDR3 is 14 amino acids. The CDR3 sequence is CASSGQRYTGELFF. Written as DNA, the CDR3 is TGTGCCAGCAGTGGGCAGAGGTACACCGGGGAGCTGTTTTTT.

The rearrangement uses TRBV19 and TRBJ1-5; the match to TRBD1 covers 9 bases. Germline V gene sequence: CDR1 LNHDA, CDR2 SQIVND (reference sequence). The CDR3 runs to 15 residues. With 5 bases clipped from V and 6 bases from J, the junction kept 8 bases outside the gene matches. CDR3 nucleotides: TGTGCCAGTAGTCCAGGACAGGGGATGGGTCAGCCCCAGCATTTT. It is translated as CASSPGQGMGQPQHF.

This chain uses TRBV5-5 with TRBJ2-1; 11 positions match TRBD2. CDR1 is SGHKS and CDR2 is YYEKEE in the germline V gene (reference sequence). This CDR3 has 15 residues. The trim removed 4 bases at V and 4 bases at J, leaving 4 bases unmatched. Here the CDR3 reads CASSRLAGGYNEQFF. CDR3 nucleotides: TGTGCCAGCAGCCGGCTAGCGGGGGGATACAATGAGCAGTTCTTC.

By share, this clone ranks as medium-sized (0.01 to 0.1%). The chain employs TRBV7-9 and TRBJ1-1, with D uncertain. CDR1 is SEHNR, CDR2 FQNEAQ, per germline (reference sequence). The CDR3 has 13 residues. V lost 5 bases and J lost 1, with 8 bases in between. The CDR3 DNA sequence: TGTGCCAGCAGCCGTACAGAGAACACTGAAGCTTTCTTT. This encodes CASSRTENTEAFF.

The CDR3 protein is CASMENQETQYF. The CDR3 DNA reads TGTGCCAGCATGGAAAACCAAGAGACCCAGTACTTC. V gene TRBV7-2 combines with J gene TRBJ2-5, with no clear D. V lost 7 bases and J lost 0, with 6 bases in between. This CDR3 is 12 amino acids long. Germline V gene sequence: CDR1 SGHTA, CDR2 FQGNSA.

There are a few counts of this clone. The chain has TRBV27 and TRBJ1-6, with 7 nucleotides matching TRBD1. The CDR3 is 16 amino acids. Germline V lookup: CDR1 MNHEY, CDR2 SMNVEV (reference sequence). The V segment lost 2 bases and the J segment 7 bases; nucleotides outside the gene matches: 8. DNA of the CDR3: TGTGCCAGCAGTTTAGATATAGACAGGGTGAATTCACCCCTCCACTTT. The encoded protein is CASSLDIDRVNSPLHF.

The chain joins TRBV7-2 to TRBJ1-2; 10 bases fit TRBD1. This CDR3 is built from 15 residues. V lost 4 bases, J lost 6 bases, and 8 bases stayed unmatched. Germline V lookup: CDR1 SGHTA, CDR2 FQGNSA. DNA for the CDR3: TGTGCCAGCAGCTCAGGGGGACAGGGGCGCGATGGCTACACCTTC. This codes for CASSSGGQGRDGYTF.

The gene calls are TRBV28 and TRBJ2-7, with D tentatively TRBD1 (5 bases). Germline CDR1 MDHEN, CDR2 SYDVKM. V dropped 7 bases and J dropped 0 bases, with 19 bases sitting between them. The length of the CDR3 is 16 residues. The CDR3 spells CASTINGALPSYEQYF. CDR3 bases: TGTGCCAGCACTATCAATGGGGCCCTTCCCTCCTACGAGCAGTACTTC.

The V gene is TRBV4-2, the J gene TRBJ2-7; 7 bases are shared with TRBD1. Unmatched junction bases numbered 5, after V lost 1 base and J lost 2 bases. The CDR3 sequence is 15 residues long. From germline, CDR1 is LGHNA and CDR2 YNFKEQ. In DNA form, the CDR3 reads TGTGCCAGCAGCCAAGTTTGGGACAGTACCTACGAGCAGTACTTC. This gives the protein CASSQVWDSTYEQYF.

The chain recombines TRBV2 with TRBJ2-1, with 8 bases aligning to TRBD2. The CDR3 runs 15 residues. J gave up 5 bases and V 4 bases, and 7 bases lay outside the gene matches. The V gene's germline CDR1 is SNHLY and CDR2 FYNNEI. The CDR3 region has the DNA TGTGCCAGCAGTGTCGTCCGGGGGGGGAACAATGAGCAGTTCTTC. The encoded protein is CASSVVRGGNNEQFF. The variable domain in full, completed from reference TRBV2 and TRBJ2-1, reads EPEVTQTPSHQVTQMGQEVILRCVPISNHLYFYWYRQILGQKVEFLVSFYNNEISEKSEIFDDQFSVERPDGSNFTLKIRSTKLEDSAMYFCASSVVRGGNNEQFFGPGTRLTVL.

The gene calls are TRBV2 and TRBJ1-5; 7 bases agree with TRBD1. The trim removed 6 bases at V and 2 bases at J, leaving 7 bases unmatched. The V gene's germline CDR1 is SNHLY and CDR2 FYNNEI. The CDR3 is made up of 15 amino acids. CDR3 residues: CASRADRVGNQPQHF. CDR3 DNA sequence: TGTGCCAGCAGGGCCGACAGGGTCGGCAATCAGCCCCAGCATTTT.

The chain uses TRBV11-1 and TRBJ1-1; D gene ambiguous. Germline assignment: CDR1 SGHAT and CDR2 FQDESV (reference sequence). The CDR3 has 13 residues. V lost 4 bases, J lost 0 bases, and 6 bases lay in between. This chain's CDR3 is CASSSGLNTEAFF. Written as DNA, the CDR3 is TGTGCCAGCAGCTCAGGCCTGAACACTGAAGCTTTCTTT.

The V call is TRBV5-5, the J call TRBJ1-1, with TRBD1 as a possible D gene (6 bases). The CDR3 contains 14 residues. Germline V gene sequence: CDR1 SGHKS, CDR2 YYEKEE (reference sequence). Between the trimmed V and J ends, which lost 4 bases and 7 bases, there was a span of 17 bases. CDR3 DNA: TGTGCCAGCAGCCCACCAGGGGCTGGCGGTGAAGCTTTCTTT. Protein sequence: CASSPPGAGGEAFF.

The gene calls are TRBV19 and TRBJ1-5; D is ambiguous. V lost 5 bases to trimming and J lost 4 bases, with 12 bases between them. This CDR3 has 14 amino acids. CDR1 is LNHDA, CDR2 SQIVND, per germline (reference sequence). CDR3 loop: CASSLSGWNQPQHF. CDR3 in DNA: TGTGCCAGTAGTCTCTCGGGTTGGAATCAGCCCCAGCATTTT.